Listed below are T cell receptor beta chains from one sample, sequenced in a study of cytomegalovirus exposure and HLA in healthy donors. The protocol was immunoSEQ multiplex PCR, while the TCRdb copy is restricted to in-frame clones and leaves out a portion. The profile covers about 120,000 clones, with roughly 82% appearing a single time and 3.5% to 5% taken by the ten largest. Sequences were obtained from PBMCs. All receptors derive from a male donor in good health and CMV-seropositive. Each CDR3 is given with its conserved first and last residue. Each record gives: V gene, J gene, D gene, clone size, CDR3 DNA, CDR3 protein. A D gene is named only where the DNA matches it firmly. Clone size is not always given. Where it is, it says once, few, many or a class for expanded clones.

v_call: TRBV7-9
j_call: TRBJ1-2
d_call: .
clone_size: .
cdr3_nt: TGTGCCAGCAGCTCCCGGACAGCAGCTAACTATGGCTACACCTTC
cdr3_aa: CASSSRTAANYGYTF

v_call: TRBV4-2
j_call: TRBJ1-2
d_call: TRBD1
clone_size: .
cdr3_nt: TGTGCCAGCAGCGATTCAGGGGGCAATGGCTACACCTTC
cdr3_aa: CASSDSGGNGYTF

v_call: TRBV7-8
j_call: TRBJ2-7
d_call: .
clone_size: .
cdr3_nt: TGTGCCAGCAGCTTAGAAGCAGGGGTTCCTCTCTACGAGCAGTACTTC
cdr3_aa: CASSLEAGVPLYEQYF

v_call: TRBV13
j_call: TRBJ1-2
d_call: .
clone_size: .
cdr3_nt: TGTGCCAGCAGCTTCTCGGCGGCCGACTATGGCTACACCTTC
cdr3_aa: CASSFSAADYGYTF

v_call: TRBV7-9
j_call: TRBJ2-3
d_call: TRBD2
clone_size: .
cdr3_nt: TGTGCCAGCAGCTCAAAGCGGCTAGCGGGGGGATTAAGCACAGATACGCAGTATTTT
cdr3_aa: CASSSKRLAGGLSTDTQYF

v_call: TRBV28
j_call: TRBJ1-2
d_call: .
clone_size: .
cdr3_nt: TGTGCCAGCAGCCGCGAGGGGACCCAGGGGGGCTACACCTTC
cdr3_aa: CASSREGTQGGYTF

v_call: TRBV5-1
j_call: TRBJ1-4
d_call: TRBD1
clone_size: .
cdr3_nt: TGCGCCAGCAGCTTACAGGGGGCGGGTGAAAAACTGTTTTTT
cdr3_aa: CASSLQGAGEKLFF

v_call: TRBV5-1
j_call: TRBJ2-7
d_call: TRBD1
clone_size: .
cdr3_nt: TGCGCCAGCAGCCCTATGACAGGGGGCTTGTCCTACGAGCAGTACTTC
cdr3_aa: CASSPMTGGLSYEQYF

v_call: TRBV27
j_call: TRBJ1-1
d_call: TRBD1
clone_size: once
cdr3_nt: TGTGCCAGCAGTTTATCGACAGGGACGCCTAGGGCTTTCTTT
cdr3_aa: CASSLSTGTPRAFF

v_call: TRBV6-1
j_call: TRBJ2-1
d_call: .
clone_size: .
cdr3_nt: TGTGCCAGCAGTTCCCATCCCACCTACAATGAGCAGTTCTTC
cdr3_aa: CASSSHPTYNEQFF

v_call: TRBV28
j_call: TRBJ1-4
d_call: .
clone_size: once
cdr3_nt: TGTGCCAGCCGGACAGATAATGAAAAACTGTTTTTT
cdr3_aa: CASRTDNEKLFF

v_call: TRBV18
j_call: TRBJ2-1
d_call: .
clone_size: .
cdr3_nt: TGTGCCAGCTCACCACCGTCCGCCTACAATGAGCAGTTCTTC
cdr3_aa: CASSPPSAYNEQFF

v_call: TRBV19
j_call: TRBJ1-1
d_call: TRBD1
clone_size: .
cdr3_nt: TGTGCCAGTAGTACCGGGACAGGGTTCTGGACTGAAGCTTTCTTT
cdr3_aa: CASSTGTGFWTEAFF

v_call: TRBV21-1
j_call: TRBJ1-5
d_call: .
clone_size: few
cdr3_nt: TGTGCCAGCAACAGGGACATTACCAGGGGGATTAGTGGCAATCAGCCCCAGCATTTT
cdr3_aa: CASNRDITRGISGNQPQHF

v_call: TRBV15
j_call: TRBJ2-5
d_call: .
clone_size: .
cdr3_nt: TGTGCCACCAGCAGAGAGTTGATGAGGGAGTGGCAAGAGACCCAGTACTTC
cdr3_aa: CATSRELMREWQETQYF

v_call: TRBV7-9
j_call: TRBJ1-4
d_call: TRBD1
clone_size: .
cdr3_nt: TGTGCCAGCAGCTTGGGAGTGAGGACAGGGCGAAGTGAAAAACTGTTTTTT
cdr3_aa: CASSLGVRTGRSEKLFF

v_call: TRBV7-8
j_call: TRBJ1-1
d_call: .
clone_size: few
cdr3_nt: TGTGCCAGCAGCTTAGGGGGCGTGACTGAAGCTTTCTTT
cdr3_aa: CASSLGGVTEAFF

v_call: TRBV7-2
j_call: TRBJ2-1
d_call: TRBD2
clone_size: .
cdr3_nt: TGTGCCAGCAGCCCAACTCCTAGCGGGGAGCAGTTCTTC
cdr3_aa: CASSPTPSGEQFF

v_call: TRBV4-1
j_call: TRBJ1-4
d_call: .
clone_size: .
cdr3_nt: TGCGCCAGCAGCCGGGGGGTGTTGAGCGAAAAACTGTTTTTT
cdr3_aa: CASSRGVLSEKLFF

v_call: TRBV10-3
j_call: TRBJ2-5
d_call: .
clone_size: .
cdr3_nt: TGTGCCATCAGTGAGTTGGCCGGGTACCAAGAGACCCAGTACTTC
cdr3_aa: CAISELAGYQETQYF

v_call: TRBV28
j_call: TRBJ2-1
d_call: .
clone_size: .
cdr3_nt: TGTGCCAGCAGCTCCGTCCGCGATGAGCAGTTCTTC
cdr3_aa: CASSSVRDEQFF

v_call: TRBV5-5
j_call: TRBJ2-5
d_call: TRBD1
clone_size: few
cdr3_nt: TGTGCCAGCAGATACAGGGGGTTTCCAGAGACCCAGTACTTC
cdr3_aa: CASRYRGFPETQYF

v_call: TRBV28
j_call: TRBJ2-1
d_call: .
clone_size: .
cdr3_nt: TGTGCCAGCTTGCGTAACAATGAGCAGTTCTTC
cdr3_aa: CASLRNNEQFF

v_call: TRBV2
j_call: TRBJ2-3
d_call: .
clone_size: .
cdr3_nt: TGTGCCAGCAGTGAAGGTTGGTTCACAACGGATACGCAGTATTTT
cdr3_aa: CASSEGWFTTDTQYF

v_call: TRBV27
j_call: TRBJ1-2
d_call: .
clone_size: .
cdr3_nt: TGTGCCAGCAGTCTCGAGAGGTCGCACTATGGCTACACCTTC
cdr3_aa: CASSLERSHYGYTF

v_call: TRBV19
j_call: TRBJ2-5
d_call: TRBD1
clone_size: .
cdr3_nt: TGTGCCAGTAGTATTCGGCAGGGGGCGCGGGAGACCCAGTACTTC
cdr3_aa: CASSIRQGARETQYF

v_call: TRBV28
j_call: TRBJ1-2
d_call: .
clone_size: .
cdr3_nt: TGTGCCAGCAGTTTACGGGGAGGGTATGGCTACACCTTC
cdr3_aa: CASSLRGGYGYTF

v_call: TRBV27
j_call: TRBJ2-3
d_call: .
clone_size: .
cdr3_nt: TGTGCCAGCAGTTTGGTGGACTCTAACACAGATACGCAGTATTTT
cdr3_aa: CASSLVDSNTDTQYF

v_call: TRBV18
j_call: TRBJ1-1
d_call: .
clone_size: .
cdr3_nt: TGTGCCAGCTCACCCTATAGAGCTGAAGCTTTCTTT
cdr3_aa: CASSPYRAEAFF

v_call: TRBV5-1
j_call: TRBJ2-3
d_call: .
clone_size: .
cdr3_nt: TGCGCCAGCAGCTGGGAGCTAGTTGTGATAGATACGCAGTATTTT
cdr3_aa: CASSWELVVIDTQYF

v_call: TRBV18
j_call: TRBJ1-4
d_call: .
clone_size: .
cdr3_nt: TGTGCCAGCTCAGCCGGGACATCTAATGAAAAACTGTTTTTT
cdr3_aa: CASSAGTSNEKLFF

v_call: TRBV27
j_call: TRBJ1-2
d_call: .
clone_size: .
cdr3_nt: TGTGCCAGCAGTTTACGGGGTTACGGCTACACCTTC
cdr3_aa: CASSLRGYGYTF

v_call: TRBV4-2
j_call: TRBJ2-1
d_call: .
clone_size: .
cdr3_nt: TGTGCCAGCAGCCAGACGGCCGGAGGGACCTGGAATGAGCAGTTCTTC
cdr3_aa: CASSQTAGGTWNEQFF

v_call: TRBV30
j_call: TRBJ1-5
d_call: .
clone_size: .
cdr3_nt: TGTGCCTGGAGTGTAGGAGGGGTAGGGCAGCCCCAGCATTTT
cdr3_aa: CAWSVGGVGQPQHF

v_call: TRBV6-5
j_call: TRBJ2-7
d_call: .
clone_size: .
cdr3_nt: TGTGCCAGCAATCCCTCAGGGGAGCGCAACGAGCAGTACTTC
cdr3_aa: CASNPSGERNEQYF

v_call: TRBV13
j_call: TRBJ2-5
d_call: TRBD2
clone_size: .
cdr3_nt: TGTGCCAGCAGTTTACTAGCGCAACCCCTGGCGGCCCAGTACTTC
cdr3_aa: CASSLLAQPLAAQYF

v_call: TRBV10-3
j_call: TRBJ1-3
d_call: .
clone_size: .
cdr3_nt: TGTGCCATCAGTGAGTCGCTCGGCTCTGGAAACACCATATATTTT
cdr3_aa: CAISESLGSGNTIYF

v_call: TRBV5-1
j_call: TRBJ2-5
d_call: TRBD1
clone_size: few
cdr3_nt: TGCGCCAGCAGTCCGGGACAGGGGTCGGAGACCCAGTACTTC
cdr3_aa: CASSPGQGSETQYF

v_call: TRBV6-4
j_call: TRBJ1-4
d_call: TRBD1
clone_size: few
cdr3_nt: TGTGCCAGCAGTTTATCTACCGGGACAGGGGGCGAAAAACTGTTTTTT
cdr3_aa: CASSLSTGTGGEKLFF

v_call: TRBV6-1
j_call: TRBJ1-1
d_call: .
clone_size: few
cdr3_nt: TGTGCCAGCAGTGCCAGGGAGAACACTGAAGCTTTCTTT
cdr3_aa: CASSARENTEAFF

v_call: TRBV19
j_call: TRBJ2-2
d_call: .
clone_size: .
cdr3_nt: TGTGCCAGTACTTGGCAGGGTAACACCGGGGAGCTGTTTTTT
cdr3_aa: CASTWQGNTGELFF

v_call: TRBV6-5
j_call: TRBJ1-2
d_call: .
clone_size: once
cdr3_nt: TGCGCCAGCAGTGCGGAGGGGCGCGGTGGCTACACCTTC
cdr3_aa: CASSAEGRGGYTF

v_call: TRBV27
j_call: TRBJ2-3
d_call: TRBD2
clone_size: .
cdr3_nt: TGTGCCAGCACACTTAGCGGGAGTGGAGATACGCAGTATTTT
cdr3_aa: CASTLSGSGDTQYF

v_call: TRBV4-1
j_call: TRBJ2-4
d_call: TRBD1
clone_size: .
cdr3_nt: TGCGCCAGCAGCCAAGGCGACAGGGGCCAAAACAGTCAGTACTTC
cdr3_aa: CASSQGDRGQNSQYF

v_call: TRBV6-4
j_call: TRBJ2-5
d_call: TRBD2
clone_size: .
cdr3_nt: TGTGCCAGCAGTGACCTAGCGGGGGGCCAAGAGACCCAGTACTTC
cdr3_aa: CASSDLAGGQETQYF

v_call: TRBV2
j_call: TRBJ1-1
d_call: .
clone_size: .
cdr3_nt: TGTGCCAGCAGTGTATCCTTGAACACTGAAGCTTTCTTT
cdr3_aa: CASSVSLNTEAFF

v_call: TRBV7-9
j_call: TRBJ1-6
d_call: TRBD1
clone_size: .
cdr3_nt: TGTGCCAGCAGCTCAGGACAGGGGGCTCGTAATTCACCCCTCCACTTT
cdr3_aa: CASSSGQGARNSPLHF

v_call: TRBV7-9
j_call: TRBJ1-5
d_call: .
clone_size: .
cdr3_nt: TGTGCCAGCAGCTTAGACGGGTCGGGGCCCCAGCATTTT
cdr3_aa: CASSLDGSGPQHF

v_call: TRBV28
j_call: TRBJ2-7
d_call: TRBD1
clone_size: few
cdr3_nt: TGTGCCAGCAGTCGAGTGCGGACAGGGAGCTCCTACGAGCAGTACTTC
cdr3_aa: CASSRVRTGSSYEQYF

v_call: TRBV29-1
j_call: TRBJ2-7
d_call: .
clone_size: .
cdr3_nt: TGCAGCGTTGTGAGGGTCGGCGAGCAGTACTTC
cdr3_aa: CSVVRVGEQYF

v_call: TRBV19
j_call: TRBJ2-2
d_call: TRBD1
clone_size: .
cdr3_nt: TGTGCCACCAACCCGACAGGGAGCACCGGGGAGCTGTTTTTT
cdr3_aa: CATNPTGSTGELFF

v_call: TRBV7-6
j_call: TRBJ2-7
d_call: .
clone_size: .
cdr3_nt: TGTGCCAGCAGCTTAGGTCCCTTTGAGCAGTACTTC
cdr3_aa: CASSLGPFEQYF

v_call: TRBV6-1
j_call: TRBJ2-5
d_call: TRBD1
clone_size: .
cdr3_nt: TGTGCCAGCAGCTGGGACAGGGGGTTAGGAAAGACCCAGTACTTC
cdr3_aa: CASSWDRGLGKTQYF

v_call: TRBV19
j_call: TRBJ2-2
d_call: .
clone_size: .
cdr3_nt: TGTGCCAGTAGTATAGCCGGGACAGGGGAGCTGTTTTTT
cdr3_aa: CASSIAGTGELFF

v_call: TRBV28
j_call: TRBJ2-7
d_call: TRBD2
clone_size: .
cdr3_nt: TGTGCCAGCGCGGGGGGTATGGGCGAGCAGTACTTC
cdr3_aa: CASAGGMGEQYF

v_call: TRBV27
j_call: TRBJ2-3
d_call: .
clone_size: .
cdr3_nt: TGTGCCAGCAGTACTACAGGGGCGGGAACAGATACGCAGTATTTT
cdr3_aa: CASSTTGAGTDTQYF

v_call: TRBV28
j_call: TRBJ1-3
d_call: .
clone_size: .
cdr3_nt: TGTGCCCTCCTTCCCCAGGGTAGAACTGGAAACACCGTATATTTT
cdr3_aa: CALLPQGRTGNTVYF